One and the same sample provided the 26 T cell receptor beta chains below, sequenced in a study of response to subunit inactivated influenza vaccine. TCRdb processed the RT-PCR reads anew with MiXCR; each CDR3 protein has one entry. The table includes around 650,000 distinct CDR3 sequences, about 15% detected once. The sequencing used PBMCs from blood, collected about 13 days after vaccination. The origin of the receptors is a man between 50 and 59 years old who received an inactivated influenza vaccine.

The V call is TRBV30, the J call TRBJ2-6; D not certain. The CDR3 covers 14 residues. V was clipped by 2 bases and J by 0 bases, with 5 bases between them. Germline V gene lookup returns CDR1 GTSNPN and CDR2 SVGIG (reference sequence). As DNA, the CDR3 is TGTGCCTGGAGTCGGAGCTCTGGGGCCAACGTCCTGACTTTC. Translating gives CAWSRSSGANVLTF.

The chain couples TRBV7-9 to TRBJ1-5, with TRBD1 identical over 7 bases. The ends lost 1 base at V and 4 bases at J; junction bases unmatched: 7. The CDR3 runs to 16 residues. CDR1 and CDR2 from the germline V gene are SEHNR and FQNEAQ (reference sequence). CDR3 DNA: TGTGCCAGCAGCTTAGACAGGGGAGGACCTAATCAGCCCCAGCATTTT. Residues: CASSLDRGGPNQPQHF.

V is TRBV7-2 and J is TRBJ2-7; 8 bases are shared with TRBD2. This CDR3 is 16 amino acids long. V was clipped by 4 bases and J by 1 base; unmatched bases: 9. Germline V CDR1 and CDR2: SGHTA, FQGNSA. CDR3 sequence: CASSSAGAGGSYEQYF. CDR3 coding DNA: TGTGCCAGCAGCTCGGCTGGGGCGGGAGGTTCCTACGAGCAGTACTTC.

The rearrangement uses TRBV7-9 and TRBJ2-3; D is possibly TRBD1 or TRBD2 (5 bases each). The CDR3 runs 15 residues. The V gene lost 5 bases and the J gene lost 3 bases, with 15 bases spanning the gap. Germline V gives CDR1 SEHNR, CDR2 FQNEAQ (reference sequence). In nucleotides, the CDR3 is TGTGCCAGCAGCGGTCAACGATGGGGGACAGATACGCAGTATTTT. The encoded protein is CASSGQRWGTDTQYF. The whole variable domain, filled in from reference TRBV7-9 and TRBJ2-3, reads DTGVSQNPRHKITKRGQNVTFRCDPISEHNRLYWYRQTLGQGPEFLTYFQNEAQLEKSRLLSDRFSAERPKGSFSTLEIQRTEQGDSAMYLCASSGQRWGTDTQYFGPGTRLTVL.

This clonotype was counted a few times. The CDR3 protein is CASSFMAISSPLHF. Written as DNA, the CDR3 is TGTGCCAGCAGTTTTATGGCGATAAGCTCACCCCTCCACTTT. The chain employs TRBV12-3 or TRBV12-4 and TRBJ1-6; D is undetermined. The CDR3 consists of 14 residues. Trimming removed 3 bases at V and 10 bases at J, with 13 bases between.

The V call is TRBV20-1, the J call TRBJ2-7; D perhaps matches TRBD2 (6 bases). The CDR3 covers 11 residues. Trimming cost V 6 bases and J 2 bases, with 8 bases left between them. Germline CDR1 reads DFQATT; CDR2 reads SNEGSKA (reference sequence). DNA of the CDR3: TGCAGTGCGTCGGGGGCCTACGAGCAGTACTTC. Protein: CSASGAYEQYF.

This clonotype turned up a few times. V is TRBV4-1 and J is TRBJ1-5, with D unclear. V was trimmed by 1 base and J by 7 bases, leaving 11 bases between them. Germline CDR1 reads MGHRA; CDR2 reads YSYEKL. This CDR3 spans 14 amino acids. DNA for the CDR3: TGCGCCAGCAGCCAAGGAGGGCGGAGACAGCCCCAGCATTTT. This sequence encodes CASSQGGRRQPQHF.

This sequence joins TRBV20-1 and TRBJ2-3; D not resolved. The CDR3 has 15 amino acids. The ends were cut back, 0 bases at V and 1 base at J, with 11 bases in the middle. Germline-derived CDR1 and CDR2 are DFQATT and SNEGSKA (reference sequence). The chain's CDR3 is CSARDRVRGTDTQYF. DNA for the CDR3: TGCAGTGCTAGAGATCGGGTCCGGGGCACAGATACGCAGTATTTT.

This clonotype occurred a few times. This sequence joins TRBV7-3 and TRBJ2-7; D is perhaps TRBD1 or TRBD2 (5 bases each). The CDR3 is made up of 15 amino acids. V was shortened by 4 bases and J by 2 bases, with 15 bases between the two germline ends. Germline CDR1 SGHTA, CDR2 FQGTGA. DNA for the CDR3: TGTGCCAGCAGCTCCGGGACCATTTTTCCCTACGAGCAGTACTTC. It is translated as CASSSGTIFPYEQYF.

The rearrangement links TRBV4-2 to TRBJ2-1; D remains unclear. Deletions cut 0 bases from V and 6 bases from J, with 15 bases between. CDR3 length equals 16 residues. CDR1 and CDR2 from the germline V gene are LGHNA and YNFKEQ. CDR3 sequence reads: CASSQDRYTELNEQFF. The CDR3 coding sequence is TGTGCCAGCAGCCAAGACCGCTACACAGAACTCAATGAGCAGTTCTTC.

This clonotype showed up many times. The chain carries TRBV7-3 and TRBJ2-1, with a tentative D call TRBD2 (6 bases). This CDR3 has 16 amino acids. Trimming cost V 2 bases and J 0 bases, with 11 bases left between them. Germline V gene data show CDR1 as SGHTA and CDR2 as FQGTGA. The CDR3 DNA is TGTGCCAGCAGCTTACGGCGCGGGGACTCCTACAATGAGCAGTTCTTC. This encodes CASSLRRGDSYNEQFF.

This clonotype came up many times. V and J are TRBV5-1 and TRBJ2-3; D uncertain. Trimming took 6 bases from V and 2 from J, leaving 16 bases between them. Germline V gives CDR1 SGHRS, CDR2 YFSETQ. The CDR3 runs 15 residues. The CDR3 loop is CASIPSGSLTDTQYF. DNA of the CDR3: TGCGCCAGCATTCCCTCCGGCAGCCTCACAGATACGCAGTATTTT.

This chain joins TRBV7-9 and TRBJ2-4, with D perhaps matching TRBD1 (6 bases). The germline V gene encodes CDR1 SEHNR and CDR2 FQNEAQ (reference sequence). Trimming cost V 2 bases and J 0 bases, with 14 bases left between them. The CDR3 spans 17 residues. The CDR3, as DNA: TGTGCCAGCAGCTTAACGACAGGCAACCTAGCCAAAAACATTCAGTACTTC. Protein sequence: CASSLTTGNLAKNIQYF. The full variable domain, completed using reference TRBV7-9 and TRBJ2-4, is DTGVSQNPRHKITKRGQNVTFRCDPISEHNRLYWYRQTLGQGPEFLTYFQNEAQLEKSRLLSDRFSAERPKGSFSTLEIQRTEQGDSAMYLCASSLTTGNLAKNIQYFGAGTRLSVL.

The chain combines TRBV11-2 with TRBJ2-5, with 14 positions matching TRBD2. Germline V gene sequence: CDR1 SGHAT, CDR2 FQNNGV. This CDR3 is built from 17 residues. The V gene end was trimmed by 5 bases and the J gene end by 5 bases; junction bases not matched to a gene: 10. CDR3 sequence (DNA): TGTGCCAGCAGCCTTAGCCGACTAGCGGGGGGGCCTGAGACCCAGTACTTC. Amino acids: CASSLSRLAGGPETQYF.

The chain is built from TRBV11-2 and TRBJ2-7; no clear D. V dropped 0 bases and J dropped 5 bases, with 17 bases sitting between them. This CDR3 has 16 amino acids. Germline CDR1 reads SGHAT; CDR2 reads FQNNGV. The CDR3 region has the DNA TGTGCCAGCAGCTTAGAGGCTCTTGGCCTAAGCCACGAGCAGTACTTC. Protein sequence: CASSLEALGLSHEQYF.

This clonotype was picked up many times. V and J are TRBV7-8 and TRBJ2-1; no clear D gene. This CDR3 is 12 amino acids long. V dropped 1 base and J dropped 7 bases, with 5 bases sitting between them. Germline V gene data show CDR1 as SGHVS and CDR2 as FQNEAQ. Here the CDR3 reads CASSLGRNEQFF. The CDR3 coding sequence is TGTGCCAGCAGCTTAGGTCGAAATGAGCAGTTCTTC.

This clonotype was observed a handful of times. The chain links TRBV6-2 or TRBV6-3 to TRBJ2-3; a possible D gene is TRBD1 (5 bases). The CDR3 contains 16 residues. Germline CDR1 and CDR2: MNHEY and SVGEGT. V shed 2 bases and J shed 0 bases, with 12 bases lying between them. CDR3 sequence: CASSYVSGWSTDTQYF. CDR3 sequence (DNA): TGTGCCAGCAGTTACGTATCAGGGTGGAGCACAGATACGCAGTATTTT.

This clonotype has only a few counts. The rearrangement joins TRBV29-1 to TRBJ2-5; 7 nucleotides match TRBD1. After removal of 7 bases from V and 4 bases from J, the junction contained 9 bases not matched to a gene. The CDR3 covers 13 residues. The germline V gene has CDR1 SQVTM and CDR2 ANQGSEA. CDR3 coding DNA: TGCAGCGCCGCACAGGGGCGGAGAGAGACCCAGTACTTC. It translates to CSAAQGRRETQYF.

About this clonotype: A much larger clone lies one base from this, so it may be a read error. The rearrangement joins TRBV12-3 or TRBV12-4 to TRBJ2-2; D tentatively fits TRBD1 or TRBD2 (5 bases each). The CDR3 extends over 13 amino acids. In nucleotides, the CDR3 is TGTGCCAGCCTGGCAGGGTACACCGGGGTGCTGTTTTTT. It encodes CASLAGYTGVLFF.

This clonotype came up a few times. The rearrangement joins TRBV3-1 to TRBJ2-7; 7 bases are shared with TRBD2. This CDR3 has 14 residues. Trimming at V came to 0 bases and at J to 4 bases, leaving 3 bases not matched to a gene. The germline gives CDR1 LGHDT, CDR2 YNNKEL (reference sequence). CDR3 bases: TGTGCCAGCAGCCAAGAATGGGAGGGGTACGAGCAGTACTTC. Translation: CASSQEWEGYEQYF.

Only a few counts were recorded for this clonotype. The chain joins TRBV5-1 to TRBJ2-3; no definite D call. Trimming cost V 0 bases and J 4 bases, with 6 bases left between them. The CDR3 contains 13 residues. Looked up from germline, CDR1 is SGHRS and CDR2 is YFSETQ. CDR3 residues: CASSLDGPDTQYF. The DNA of the CDR3 is TGCGCCAGCAGCTTGGATGGCCCAGATACGCAGTATTTT. Looking up the rest from reference TRBV5-1 and TRBJ2-3 gives the full variable domain: KAGVTQTPRYLIKTRGQQVTLSCSPISGHRSVSWYQQTPGQGLQFLFEYFSETQRNKGNFPGRFSGRQFSNSRSEMNVSTLELGDSALYLCASSLDGPDTQYFGPGTRLTVL.

The rearrangement joins TRBV7-6 to TRBJ2-3, with a tentative D call TRBD2 (5 bases). The CDR3 runs to 13 residues. Germline assignment: CDR1 SGHVS and CDR2 FNYEAQ. V was shortened by 8 bases and J by 10 bases, with 19 bases between the two germline ends. The CDR3 spells CASSQVPQRAQYF. Written as DNA, the CDR3 is TGTGCCAGCTCCCAAGTGCCGCAGAGGGCGCAGTATTTT.

The genes are TRBV29-1 and TRBJ1-2; no definite D call. Deletions cut 0 bases from V and 13 bases from J, with 18 bases between. The CDR3 has 13 amino acids. Germline CDR1 is SQVTM and CDR2 is ANQGSEA. CDR3 residues: CSVEEPGGIRCTF. CDR3 DNA: TGCAGCGTTGAAGAACCAGGAGGGATACGTTGCACCTTC. Combining the CDR3 with reference TRBV29-1 and TRBJ1-2 gives the whole variable domain SAVISQKPSRDICQRGTSLTIQCQVDSQVTMMFWYRQQPGQSLTLIATANQGSEATYESGFVIDKFPISRPNLTFSTLTVSNMSPEDSSIYLCSVEEPGGIRCTFGSGTRLTVV.

The chain employs TRBV11-2 and TRBJ2-1; 7 nucleotides align to TRBD2. The J segment lost 4 bases and the V segment lost 3 bases, leaving 6 bases of the junction unmatched. The CDR3 sequence is 15 residues long. CDR1 is SGHAT and CDR2 is FQNNGV in the germline V gene. The CDR3 region is CASSFPGLVYNEQFF. The CDR3 DNA reads as TGTGCCAGCAGCTTCCCTGGACTAGTGTACAATGAGCAGTTCTTC.

This clonotype showed up just a few times. The genes are TRBV4-3 and TRBJ2-7; TRBD1 matches at 11 bases. The CDR3 runs 16 residues. J gave up 4 bases and V 4 bases, and 9 bases lay outside the gene matches. From germline, CDR1 is LGHNA and CDR2 YSLEER. DNA for the CDR3: TGCGCCAGCAGCCGGGATACGGGGACAGGGGGATACGAGCAGTACTTC. It encodes CASSRDTGTGGYEQYF.

Only a few counts were recorded for this clonotype. The V call is TRBV20-1, the J call TRBJ1-1; TRBD1 aligns across 8 bases. The CDR3 is made up of 15 amino acids. J was trimmed by 1 base and V by 5 bases; bases with no gene match: 9. Germline V gene lookup returns CDR1 DFQATT and CDR2 SNEGSKA (reference sequence). The CDR3 region has the DNA TGCAGTGCTTTCTTATGGGGACAGGCGAACACTGAAGCTTTCTTT. It is translated as CSAFLWGQANTEAFF.